This T cell receptor beta chain was profiled in a study of control samples from healthy donors and cancer patients. This clone was seen once. V was trimmed by 2 bases and J by 1 base, leaving 5 bases between them. This CDR3 comprises 13 residues. The germline V gene has CDR1 MNHEY and CDR2 SVGAGI. Sequenced by immunoSEQ multiplex PCR; TCRdb stores in-frame clones only, minus some. The data contain 150,000 to 180,000 clones, approximately 96% of them seen just once; the ten biggest clones take up 5.5% to 6%. J is TRBJ1-2 and V is TRBV6-5; D not resolved. The receptor was derived from a man aged 40-49 years in good health. Sequenced sample: blood. The CDR3 spells CASSYEVNYGYTF. The CDR3 DNA sequence: TGTGCCAGCAGTTACGAGGTTAACTATGGCTACACCTTC.